The 12 T cell receptor beta chains presented below share a single source sample, sequenced in a study of T cells in localized non-small cell lung cancer. Sequenced by immunoSEQ multiplex PCR; TCRdb stores in-frame clones only, minus some. Among roughly 16,000 clones listed, around 89% were seen once. The sequenced sample was peripheral blood, obtained before any cancer treatment. The receptors shown here come from a male donor aged 60 or over with stage II squamous cell lung carcinoma.

CDR3 nucleotides: TGTGCCAGCAGTCTTCCTGGGGGGGACTACGAGCAGTACTTC. This translates into CASSLPGGDYEQYF. The gene calls are TRBV28 and TRBJ2-7, with 7 bases lining up with TRBD2. J was trimmed by 3 bases and V by 5 bases; bases with no gene match: 7. This CDR3 has 14 amino acids. CDR1 MDHEN and CDR2 SYDVKM come from the germline V gene.

This clone was observed a few times. J is TRBJ2-5 and V is TRBV28; D may be TRBD2 (5 bases). V was clipped by 6 bases and J by 0 bases, with 8 bases between them. CDR3 size: 13 residues. The V gene's germline CDR1 is MDHEN and CDR2 SYDVKM. The CDR3 nucleotides read TGTGCCAGCAGCTCCGGGAACCAAGAGACCCAGTACTTC. The encoded protein is CASSSGNQETQYF.

The gene calls are TRBV27 and TRBJ2-7; possible D gene TRBD2, 6 bases. Germline V CDR1 and CDR2: MNHEY, SMNVEV (reference sequence). The CDR3 is made up of 14 amino acids. Trimming took 2 bases from V and 5 from J, leaving 13 bases between them. CDR3 sequence (DNA): TGTGCCAGCAGTTTAAACGGGAGAGAGAACGAGCAGTACTTC. Protein: CASSLNGRENEQYF.

This clone has only a few counts. The V call is TRBV7-2, the J call TRBJ1-2; maybe TRBD1 (5 bases). The V gene's germline CDR1 is SGHTA and CDR2 FQGNSA. The CDR3 contains 15 residues. V was trimmed by 6 bases and J by 2 bases, leaving 16 bases between them. CDR3 DNA: TGTGCCAGCAGTCAAGGGAGGGGCAGAAACTATGGCTACACCTTC. As protein: CASSQGRGRNYGYTF.

The rearrangement links TRBV6-5 to TRBJ2-5; D tentatively fits TRBD1 or TRBD2 (5 bases each). The CDR3 is 14 amino acids. Germline CDR1 and CDR2: MNHEY and SVGAGI. The V end lost 6 bases, the J end lost 2 bases, and 13 bases lay between the germline ends. DNA of the CDR3: TGTGCCAGCAGAGAGGGGACGGCTCAAGAGACCCAGTACTTC. It is translated as CASREGTAQETQYF.

The rearrangement joins TRBV19 to TRBJ1-1; no clear D. The V gene's germline CDR1 is LNHDA and CDR2 SQIVND (reference sequence). Between the trimmed V and J ends, which lost 1 base and 2 bases, there was a span of 8 bases. The CDR3 is made up of 14 amino acids. The CDR3 region has the DNA TGTGCCAGTAGTATAGGAGTGGCAAACACTGAAGCTTTCTTT. This translates into CASSIGVANTEAFF. Using reference TRBV19 and TRBJ1-1 for the parts outside the CDR3, the full variable domain is DGGITQSPKYLFRKEGQNVTLSCEQNLNHDAMYWYRQDPGQGLRLIYYSQIVNDFQKGDIAEGYSVSREKKESFPLTVTSAQKNPTAFYLCASSIGVANTEAFFGQGTRLTVV.

The V call is TRBV28, the J call TRBJ1-5; a possible D gene is TRBD1 (5 bases). The CDR3 has 15 amino acids. The germline V gene encodes CDR1 MDHEN and CDR2 SYDVKM. Trimming removed 6 bases from V and 3 bases from J, with 15 bases in between. CDR3 residues: CASSSPWGPNQPQHF. For the CDR3, the DNA is TGTGCCAGCAGCTCACCCTGGGGCCCCAATCAGCCCCAGCATTTT.

V gene TRBV28 combines with J gene TRBJ2-7; a weak D match, TRBD2 (5 bases). V lost 4 bases and J lost 4, with 23 bases in between. From germline, CDR1 is MDHEN and CDR2 SYDVKM. CDR3 length equals 17 residues. The CDR3 loop is CASSSIPRSSRLYEQYF. For the CDR3, the DNA is TGTGCCAGCAGTTCGATTCCCCGGTCTAGCAGGTTGTACGAGCAGTACTTC.

V and J are TRBV30 and TRBJ2-2; 8 bases agree with TRBD2. The CDR3 is made up of 15 amino acids. V lost 0 bases, J lost 5 bases, and 5 bases stayed unmatched. Germline CDR1 GTSNPN, CDR2 SVGIG (reference sequence). The CDR3 DNA is TGTGCCTGGAGTGTCCCGGCGGGAGGAACCGGGGAGCTGTTTTTT. It encodes CAWSVPAGGTGELFF.

DNA for the CDR3: TGTGCCAGCACCCCCCAGGGGGCGGAGTACTCTGAAGCTTTCTTT. Amino acids: CASTPQGAEYSEAFF. The J gene is TRBJ1-1, the V gene TRBV2; TRBD1 matches 8 bases. V gave up 7 bases and J gave up 6 bases; unmatched junction bases: 13. This CDR3 is built from 15 residues. Germline values: CDR1 SNHLY, CDR2 FYNNEI.

The rearrangement uses TRBV28 and TRBJ2-7; tentatively, D is TRBD1 or TRBD2 (6 bases each). The V and J ends lost 6 bases and 1 base respectively, with 16 bases between them. CDR1 MDHEN and CDR2 SYDVKM come from the germline V gene. The CDR3 is made up of 15 amino acids. This chain's CDR3 is CASRERGPLSYEQYF. For the CDR3, the DNA is TGTGCCAGCAGGGAACGGGGGCCCCTTTCCTACGAGCAGTACTTC.

The chain has TRBV27 and TRBJ2-7, with D possibly matching TRBD2 (6 bases). V was cut by 10 bases and J by 3 bases, with 19 bases left in between. Germline CDR1 reads MNHEY; CDR2 reads SMNVEV (reference sequence). The CDR3 runs 14 residues. This CDR3 reads CATGTSLGFYEQYF. The CDR3 DNA reads TGTGCCACAGGAACTAGCCTAGGGTTCTACGAGCAGTACTTC.